The following is a TCR beta chain sequence with its context. Its antigen is unidentified. The entry originates in a study of shared clonotypes between healthy human individuals. The data were produced by immunoSEQ multiplex PCR, yet TCRdb's version contains in-frame clones alone and is incomplete. Of roughly 1,600,000 clones listed, roughly 98.5% are singletons. All participating donors were Caucasian adults from Nashville, Tennessee. In the CD4+ fraction, cells were divided into CD45RA+ naive and CD45RA-negative memory subsets. Findings of the study overall: At large depth, rarefaction still showed sorted-subset sequencing to be incomplete.

The sample taken for sequencing was naive CD4+ T cells sorted from blood. Subset indicated: CD45RA+ positively selected. The receptor was isolated from a man aged 25-40 years in good health.

The CDR3: CASNLGGGDEQFF. The CDR3 DNA reads TGTGCCAGCAACTTGGGGGGCGGGGATGAGCAGTTCTTC. This sequence joins TRBV28 and TRBJ2-1; D is possibly TRBD1 or TRBD2 (6 bases each). The CDR3 is 13 amino acids. Germline CDR1 MDHEN, CDR2 SYDVKM. V dropped 7 bases and J dropped 8 bases, with 15 bases sitting between them.